A selection of T cell receptor beta chains follows, all from one sample in a study of post-analysis software for immune sequencing data. TCRdb ran MiXCR on the PCR reads and lists one entry per CDR3 protein. In the table there are 350,000 to 500,000 distinct CDR3 sequences, about 40% of which are singletons. Sequencing used blood. The receptor set was obtained from a girl aged 2 to 10 with multiple sclerosis. The CDR3 runs from the conserved cysteine through the conserved F or W. The D gene is left open where the match is weak. Only some rows state a clone size, as once, few, many or a class for expanded clones.

>.|TRBV20-1|few|TRBJ2-7
TGCAGTGCGACTGGCGGGGTATACGAGCAGTACTTC
CSATGGVYEQYF
>TRBD1|TRBV6-5|few|TRBJ1-2
TGTGCCAGCGGTAACAGGGGAGCCCTGAACTATGGCTACACCTTC
CASGNRGALNYGYTF
>.|TRBV5-1|.|TRBJ2-1
TGCGCCAGCAGCTTGCAGGGGAACAATGAGCAGTTCTTC
CASSLQGNNEQFF
>.|TRBV2|.|TRBJ2-1
TGTGCCAGCAGTGAACTGGGAAGGGGGGGTACCAATGAGCAGTTCTTC
CASSELGRGGTNEQFF
>TRBD2|TRBV6-5|.|TRBJ2-3
TGTGCCAGCAGAATAGCGGGGGGGGGCACAGATACGCAGTATTTT
CASRIAGGGTDTQYF
>TRBD2|TRBV14|.|TRBJ2-7
TGTGCCAGCAGCCTAGGGAGCGGGAGCGTCTACGAGCAGTACTTC
CASSLGSGSVYEQYF
>.|TRBV24-1|few|TRBJ2-1
TGTGCCACCAGTGACTCGGACAGAAAGACCTACAATGAGCAGTTCTTC
CATSDSDRKTYNEQFF
>.|TRBV29-1|.|TRBJ2-7
TGCAGCGTTGAAGATGACTCCTACGAGCAGTACTTC
CSVEDDSYEQYF
>TRBD2|TRBV29-1|.|TRBJ2-3
TGCAGCGTTCTAGCGGGGTTCGCAGATACGCAGTATTTT
CSVLAGFADTQYF
>TRBD1|TRBV20-1|few|TRBJ1-2
TGCAGTGCTAACAGGGGACCTAACTATGGCTACACCTTC
CSANRGPNYGYTF
>TRBD1|TRBV6-5|few|TRBJ2-1
TGTGCCAGCAGTTACTTAGGACAGGGCTACAATGAGCAGTTCTTC
CASSYLGQGYNEQFF
>.|TRBV5-1|.|TRBJ1-1
TGCGCCAGCAGCTCTCCGGGACAATTGAACACTGAAGCTTTCTTT
CASSSPGQLNTEAFF
>.|TRBV6-2/TRBV6-3|.|TRBJ1-2
TGTGCCAGCAGCTCCGGGGTCCTCGGAACCACTAAACCTCGGGGCTACACCTTC
CASSSGVLGTTKPRGYTF
>.|TRBV20-1|.|TRBJ2-5
TGCAGTGCGTCTCCGGGCCGCCCTCAAGAGACCCAGTACTTC
CSASPGRPQETQYF
>.|TRBV10-2|few|TRBJ2-1
TGCGCCAGCAGTGAGTCGATAGGGACCCCCTACAATGAGCAGTTCTTC
CASSESIGTPYNEQFF
>.|TRBV28|.|TRBJ2-7
TGTGCCAGCAGCGCTCCGGGGTTTGTAGAGCAGTACTTC
CASSAPGFVEQYF
>.|TRBV27|.|TRBJ2-7
TGTGCCAGCAGTTCCCCCGGGGCCCCCTCCTACGAGCAGTACTTC
CASSSPGAPSYEQYF
>.|TRBV7-2|few|TRBJ1-2
TGTGCCAGCAGCTACCCTGGTGGGGCTAACTATGGCTACACCTTC
CASSYPGGANYGYTF
>.|TRBV7-9|once|TRBJ1-2
TGTGCCAGCAGCCGGGGATTTAAGGGCTACACCTTC
CASSRGFKGYTF
>.|TRBV15|few|TRBJ2-7
TGTGCCACCAGCAGGGGACCTGCGCGGGGAGAATACGAGCAGTACTTC
CATSRGPARGEYEQYF
>.|TRBV5-1|.|TRBJ2-1
TGCGCCAGCAGCCCGACCAGACTAGTAACCAATGAGCAGTTCTTC
CASSPTRLVTNEQFF
>.|TRBV6-5|.|TRBJ2-1
TGTGCCAGCAGTTACCTCGGGACTTACAATGAGCAGTTCTTC
CASSYLGTYNEQFF
>TRBD2|TRBV7-9|.|TRBJ2-3
TGTGCCAGCAGCCCGACCAGCGGGGGGGCTTCCAGCCCGCAGTATTTT
CASSPTSGGASSPQYF
>TRBD2|TRBV5-1|.|TRBJ2-5
TGCGCCAGCAGCTTGGGTCGACTAGCGGTCCCCGAGACCCAGTACTTC
CASSLGRLAVPETQYF